Each of the 13 T cell receptor beta chains below was sequenced from the same sample in a study of OX40 agonist ivuxolimab in advanced cancers. Repertoires were generated with immunoSEQ multiplex PCR, while TCRdb's copy carries only in-frame clones and drops some. The sample lists 50,000 to 65,000 clones; roughly four fifths were seen once. This specimen was CD4+ or CD8+ T cells sorted from blood, taken in a trial of the OX40 agonist ivuxolimab. These receptors all stem from an adult with an advanced solid tumor such as melanoma, head and neck, liver or kidney cancer.

J is TRBJ1-4 and V is TRBV25-1, with D tentatively TRBD1 (6 bases). Between the trimmed V and J ends, which lost 5 bases and 11 bases, there was a span of 18 bases. The V gene's germline CDR1 is MGHDK and CDR2 SYGVNS. CDR3 length: 14 residues. CDR3 bases: TGTGCCAGCAGTCCCGGGACACCCCTAGCCAAACTGTTTTTT. Protein: CASSPGTPLAKLFF.

The chain combines TRBV5-1 with TRBJ2-7, with D maybe TRBD2 (6 bases). The germline V gene has CDR1 SGHRS and CDR2 YFSETQ. The CDR3 totals 13 residues. The V gene lost 5 bases and the J gene lost 6 bases, with 15 bases spanning the gap. The CDR3 DNA reads TGCGCCAGCAGGAGGACGGAGGGGAGCGAGCAGTACTTC. This encodes CASRRTEGSEQYF.

This clone was counted a few times. This rearrangement joins TRBV19 to TRBJ1-2, with D perhaps TRBD1 (5 bases). CDR1 and CDR2 (germline): LNHDA, SQIVND (reference sequence). V lost 7 bases to trimming and J lost 2 bases, with 14 bases between them. The CDR3 spans 14 residues. The CDR3 spells CASTRTFANYGYTF. For the CDR3, the DNA is TGTGCCAGTACCCGGACATTCGCCAACTATGGCTACACCTTC.

This clone has a single count. The CDR3 DNA is TGTGCCAGTAGTATCGTGGGGAATCCTACAGATACGCAGTATTTT. It codes for CASSIVGNPTDTQYF. The rearrangement joins TRBV19 to TRBJ2-3, with no clear D. With 3 bases removed from V and 3 bases from J, the gap between germline ends came to 13 bases. This CDR3 is 15 amino acids long. The germline gives CDR1 LNHDA, CDR2 SQIVND (reference sequence).

The chain links TRBV5-4 to TRBJ2-7; possibly TRBD1 or TRBD2 for D (5 bases each). Germline lookup yields CDR1 SGHNT and CDR2 YYREEE (reference sequence). The CDR3 extends over 15 amino acids. Trimming left V 1 base short and J 6 bases short, with 17 bases between. Written as DNA, the CDR3 is TGTGCCAGCAGCTTGAAGTTGGGGACGCAGACCGAGCAGTACTTC. Its translation: CASSLKLGTQTEQYF.

The gene calls are TRBV9 and TRBJ2-5; TRBD2 agrees at 10 bases. V was pared by 0 bases and J by 5 bases, with 1 base of the junction left unmatched. The CDR3 length is 14 residues. CDR1 and CDR2 (germline): SGDLS, YYNGEE. In nucleotides, the CDR3 is TGTGCCAGCAGCGTAGGTAGCGGGGGGGAGACCCAGTACTTC. Amino acid sequence: CASSVGSGGETQYF.

Turning to this clone: Other DNA sequences in this sample translate to the same CDR3. This chain uses TRBV6-6 with TRBJ1-1, with D unresolved. This CDR3 comprises 13 residues. Trimming stripped 0 bases from V and 1 base from J, with 3 bases between. In germline, CDR1 is MNHNY, CDR2 SVGAGI (reference sequence). CDR3 nucleotide sequence: TGTGCCAGCAGTTACTCCCAGAACACTGAAGCTTTCTTT. It yields the protein CASSYSQNTEAFF.

This clone appeared a single time. This chain's CDR3 is CASSREGQGPIGYTF. The CDR3, as DNA: TGTGCCAGCAGCAGAGAAGGTCAGGGGCCCATCGGCTACACCTTC. V gene TRBV5-6 combines with J gene TRBJ1-2; tentatively, D is TRBD1 (6 bases). Trimming cost V 4 bases and J 8 bases, with 21 bases left between them. The CDR3 is made up of 15 amino acids. Germline V gives CDR1 SGHDT, CDR2 YYEEEE.

The gene calls are TRBV19 and TRBJ1-2; D may be TRBD1 (5 bases). The CDR3 totals 16 residues. The germline V gene encodes CDR1 LNHDA and CDR2 SQIVND (reference sequence). V dropped 1 base and J dropped 6 bases, with 18 bases sitting between them. The CDR3, as DNA: TGTGCCAGTAGTATAGGTCGGCAGGGAGTAGGAGATGGCTACACCTTC. This encodes CASSIGRQGVGDGYTF.

The chain links TRBV5-1 to TRBJ2-1, with 10 bases lining up with TRBD1. The V and J ends lost 4 bases and 7 bases, in that order; junction bases with no gene match: 5. Germline V gene sequence: CDR1 SGHRS, CDR2 YFSETQ. The CDR3 is 14 amino acids. The CDR3 DNA is TGCGCCAGCAGCCCCCGGACAGGGGGGAATGAGCAGTTCTTC. The encoded protein is CASSPRTGGNEQFF. Full variable domain (remainder filled in from reference TRBV5-1 and TRBJ2-1): KAGVTQTPRYLIKTRGQQVTLSCSPISGHRSVSWYQQTPGQGLQFLFEYFSETQRNKGNFPGRFSGRQFSNSRSEMNVSTLELGDSALYLCASSPRTGGNEQFFGPGTRLTVL.

There are a few counts of this clone. The genes are TRBV7-9 and TRBJ2-5, with D perhaps matching TRBD1 (6 bases). The length of the CDR3 is 15 residues. V shed 0 bases and J shed 4 bases, with 12 bases lying between them. CDR1 and CDR2 (germline): SEHNR, FQNEAQ (reference sequence). The CDR3 DNA is TGTGCCAGCAGCTTAGCCCAGGGGCCGGGAGAGACCCAGTACTTC. It is translated as CASSLAQGPGETQYF.

The V gene is TRBV28, the J gene TRBJ2-7; no firm D call. CDR1 and CDR2 (germline): MDHEN, SYDVKM. The CDR3 spans 11 residues. The CDR3 coding sequence is TGTGCAACAAGTTTAGACTACGAGCAGTACTTC. Protein sequence: CATSLDYEQYF.

V and J are TRBV5-1 and TRBJ2-7, with D tentatively TRBD2 (5 bases). This CDR3 region has 15 residues. V dropped 4 bases and J dropped 0 bases, with 14 bases sitting between them. Germline CDR1 and CDR2: SGHRS and YFSETQ. Written as DNA, the CDR3 is TGCGCCAGCAGCCTGTCTCCGGGGAACTCCTACGAGCAGTACTTC. This sequence encodes CASSLSPGNSYEQYF.